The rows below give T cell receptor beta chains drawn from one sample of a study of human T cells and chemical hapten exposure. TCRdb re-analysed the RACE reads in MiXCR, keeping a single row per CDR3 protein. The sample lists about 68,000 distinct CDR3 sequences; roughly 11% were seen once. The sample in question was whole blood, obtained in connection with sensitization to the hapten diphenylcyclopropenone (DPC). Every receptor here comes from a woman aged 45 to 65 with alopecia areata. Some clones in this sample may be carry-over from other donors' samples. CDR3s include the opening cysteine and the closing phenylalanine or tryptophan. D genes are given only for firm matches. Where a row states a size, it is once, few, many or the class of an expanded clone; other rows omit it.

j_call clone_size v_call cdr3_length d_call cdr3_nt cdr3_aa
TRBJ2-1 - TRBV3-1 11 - TGTGCCAGCAGCACCTACAATGAGCAGTTCTTC CASSTYNEQFF
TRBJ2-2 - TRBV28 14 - TGTGCCAGCAGTTTCCAAACCCTATTTGGGGAGCTGTTTTTT CASSFQTLFGELFF
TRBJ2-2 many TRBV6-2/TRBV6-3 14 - TGTGCCAGCAGTTACGTACAGAACACCGGGGAGCTGTTTTTT CASSYVQNTGELFF
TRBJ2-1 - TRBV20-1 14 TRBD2 TGCAGTGCTAAGACTAGCGCGAACTACAATGAGCAGTTCTTC CSAKTSANYNEQFF
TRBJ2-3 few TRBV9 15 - TGTGCCAGCAGCGTAGACCCTAAAAGCACAGATACGCAGTATTTT CASSVDPKSTDTQYF
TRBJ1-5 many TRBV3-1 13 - TGTGCCAGCAGCCTAAGTGACAATCAGCCCCAGCATTTT CASSLSDNQPQHF
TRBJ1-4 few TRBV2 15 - TGTGCCAGCAGACCGGGCCTTTCAACTAATGAAAAACTGTTTTTT CASRPGLSTNEKLFF
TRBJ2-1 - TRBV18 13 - TGTGCCAGCTCACCCGACATACACAATGAGCAGTTCTTC CASSPDIHNEQFF
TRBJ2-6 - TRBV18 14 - TGTGCCAGCTCCCCAACTGCTGGGGCCAACGTCCTGACTTTC CASSPTAGANVLTF
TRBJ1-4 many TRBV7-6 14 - TGTGCCAGCAGCTTAGGGCAGGGTAATGAAAAACTGTTTTTT CASSLGQGNEKLFF
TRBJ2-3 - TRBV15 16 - TGTGCCACCAGCGAAATTCTAAGGGGGTTCGCAGATACGCAGTATTTT CATSEILRGFADTQYF
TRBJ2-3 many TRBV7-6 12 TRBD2 TGTGCCTCGGGACTAGCGGCAGATACGCAGTATTTT CASGLAADTQYF